This T cell receptor (beta chain) was recovered during a study of T cells in Graves' hyperthyroidism and ophthalmopathy. The germline V and J ends were trimmed by 0 bases and 10 bases, with 16 bases remaining between them. This CDR3 region has 15 residues. CDR1 and CDR2 from the germline V gene are SGHTA and FQGNSA. Researchers amplified the TCR beta CDR3 regions from RNA transcripts. A first-round RT-PCR of the TCR CDR3 used the HTBI primer set. A single record per CDR3 protein comes from TCRdb applying MiXCR to the multiplex PCR reads. The profile covers a few hundred thousand distinct CDR3 sequences, with approximately 49% appearing a single time and about two fifths taken by the ten largest.

This rearrangement joins TRBV7-2 to TRBJ2-1, with D uncertain. The clonotype was recovered from an adult woman with Graves' disease, either hyperthyroidism or ophthalmopathy (not recorded which). The sample was peripheral blood or thyroid tissue (not recorded which). The CDR3 loop reads CASSLALDLYNEQFF. CDR3 DNA sequence: TGTGCCAGCAGCTTAGCTTTGGACCTTTATAACGAGCAGTTCTTC.